The text below deals with one TCR beta chain. Its antigen is unknown. From germline, CDR1 is LGHNA and CDR2 YSLEER. This CDR3 region has 16 residues. V lost 0 bases and J lost 3, with 15 bases in between. The data were taken from a study of shared clonotypes between healthy human individuals. The naive CD8 subset, CD45RO-negative cells positively selected for CCR7, excluded terminally differentiated effector memory CD45RA+ cells. Findings of the study overall: Sorted-subset samples were not fully sequenced, rarefaction indicated. With a handful of donors compared, around 5% of naive CD4 clonotypes were shared.

Sorted-subset replicate PCRs used roughly 180 ng DNA, around 27,000 T cell genomes. Authors' methods: ImmunoSEQ junction-only sequences lacked quality scores, so their filtering differed. Method: immunoSEQ multiplex PCR; TCRdb's copy keeps in-frame clones and lacks some. That table furnishes V, J and clone size, whereas the DNA furnished D and trimming. Of roughly 2,000,000 clones in the sample, over 85% were seen once. The sequence came from a man between 18 and 35 years old in good health. V gene TRBV4-3 combines with J gene TRBJ2-7; perhaps D is TRBD1 or TRBD2 (5 bases each). Input material: naive CD8+ T cells sorted from blood. The CDR3, as DNA: TGCGCCAGCAGCCAAGACACCGGGACCGAGTTCTACGAGCAGTACTTC. Protein sequence: CASSQDTGTEFYEQYF.